This T cell receptor (beta chain) originates from a study of T cells after yellow fever vaccination. TCRdb re-derived calls from the 5' RACE reads in MiXCR, one entry per CDR3 protein. The sample includes about 12,000 distinct CDR3 sequences, about 5% of them seen just once. V lost 8 bases, J lost 3 bases, and 15 bases stayed unmatched. This CDR3 has 16 residues. Germline V gene lookup returns CDR1 MNHEY and CDR2 SVGEGT. General study points: A weaker secondary response peaked on day 5, the primary on day 15. Reappearance after the booster was seen for most primary-vaccination clones, at more than 95% CD4 and about 90% CD8.

This clonotype was seen ten or more times. This TCR was sampled from a man in his thirties or forties who received the YFV17D yellow fever vaccine. The sequencing here drew on PBMCs, either bulk or a sorted T-cell subset (CD4+, CD8+, memory, or dextramer-sorted; not recorded which), taken on the day of the yellow fever booster vaccination. The chain combines TRBV6-2 or TRBV6-3 with TRBJ2-7, with 8 bases fitting TRBD2. Here the CDR3 reads CASRAQIAGSNYEQYF. CDR3 nucleotides: TGTGCCAGCCGGGCTCAGATAGCGGGAAGCAACTACGAGCAGTACTTC.